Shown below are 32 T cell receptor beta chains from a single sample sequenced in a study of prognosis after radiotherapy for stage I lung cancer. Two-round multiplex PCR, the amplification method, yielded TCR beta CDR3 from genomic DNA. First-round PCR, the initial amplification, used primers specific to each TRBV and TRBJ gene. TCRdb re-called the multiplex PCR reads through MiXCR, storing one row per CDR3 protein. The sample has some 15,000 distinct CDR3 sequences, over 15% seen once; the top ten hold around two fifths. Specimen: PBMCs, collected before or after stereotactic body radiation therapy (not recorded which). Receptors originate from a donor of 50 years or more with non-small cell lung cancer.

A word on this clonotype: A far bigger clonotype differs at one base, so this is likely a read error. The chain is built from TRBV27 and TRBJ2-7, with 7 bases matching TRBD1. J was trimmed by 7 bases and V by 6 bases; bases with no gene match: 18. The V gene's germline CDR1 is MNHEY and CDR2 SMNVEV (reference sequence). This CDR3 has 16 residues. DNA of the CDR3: TGTGCCAGCAGCTTACACGGGACAGCTGCCTACAATGAGCAGTACTTC. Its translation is CASSLHGTAAYNEQYF.

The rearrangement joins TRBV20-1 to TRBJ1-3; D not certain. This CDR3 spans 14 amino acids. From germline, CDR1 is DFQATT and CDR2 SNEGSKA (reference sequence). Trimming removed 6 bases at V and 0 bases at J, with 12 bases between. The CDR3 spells CSARMGVSGNTIYF. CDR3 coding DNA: TGCAGTGCGAGAATGGGAGTCTCTGGAAACACCATATATTTT.

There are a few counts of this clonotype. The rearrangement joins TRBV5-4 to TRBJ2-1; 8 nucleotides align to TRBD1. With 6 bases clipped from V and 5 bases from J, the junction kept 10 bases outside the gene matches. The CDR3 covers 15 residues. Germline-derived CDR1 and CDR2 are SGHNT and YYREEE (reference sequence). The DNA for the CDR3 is TGTGCCAGCATCCCCAGACAGGGGTTGAACAATGAGCAGTTCTTC. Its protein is CASIPRQGLNNEQFF.

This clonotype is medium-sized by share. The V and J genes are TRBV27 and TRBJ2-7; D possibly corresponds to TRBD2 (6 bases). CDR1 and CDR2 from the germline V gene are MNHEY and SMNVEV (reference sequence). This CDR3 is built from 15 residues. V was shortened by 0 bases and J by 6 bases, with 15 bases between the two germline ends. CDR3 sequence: CASSLSPRRRGEQYF. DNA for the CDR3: TGTGCCAGCAGTTTATCCCCACGCCGGAGGGGCGAGCAGTACTTC.

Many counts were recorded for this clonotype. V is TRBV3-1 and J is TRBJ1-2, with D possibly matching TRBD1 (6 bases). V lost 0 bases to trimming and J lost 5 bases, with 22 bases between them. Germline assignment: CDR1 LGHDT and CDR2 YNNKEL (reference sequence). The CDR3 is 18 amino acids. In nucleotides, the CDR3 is TGTGCCAGCAGCCAAGAATTCTCGGACAGAGAAAACGTTTATGGCTACACCTTC. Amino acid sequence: CASSQEFSDRENVYGYTF.

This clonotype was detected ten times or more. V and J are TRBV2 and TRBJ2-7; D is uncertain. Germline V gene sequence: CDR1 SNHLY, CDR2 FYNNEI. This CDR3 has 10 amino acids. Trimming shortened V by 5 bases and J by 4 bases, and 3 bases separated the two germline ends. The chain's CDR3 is CASSKYEQYF. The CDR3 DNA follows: TGTGCCAGCAGTAAATACGAGCAGTACTTC.

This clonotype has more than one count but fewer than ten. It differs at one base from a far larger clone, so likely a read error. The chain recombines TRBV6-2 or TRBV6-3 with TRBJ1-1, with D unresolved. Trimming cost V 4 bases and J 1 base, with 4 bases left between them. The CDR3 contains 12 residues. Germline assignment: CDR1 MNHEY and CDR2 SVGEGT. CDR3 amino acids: CASSLANTEAFF. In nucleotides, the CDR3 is TGTGCCAGCAGTTTGGCGAACACTGAAGCTTTCTTT.

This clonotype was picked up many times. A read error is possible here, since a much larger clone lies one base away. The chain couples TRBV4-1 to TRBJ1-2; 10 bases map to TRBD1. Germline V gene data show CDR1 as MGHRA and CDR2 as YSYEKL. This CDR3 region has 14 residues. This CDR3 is CASSPQGQGYGCTF. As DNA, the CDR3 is TGCGCCAGCAGCCCTCAGGGACAGGGGTATGGCTGCACCTTC.

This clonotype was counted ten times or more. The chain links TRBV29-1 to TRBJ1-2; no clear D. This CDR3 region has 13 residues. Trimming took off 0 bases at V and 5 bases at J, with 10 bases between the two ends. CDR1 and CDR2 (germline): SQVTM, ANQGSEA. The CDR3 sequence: CSVEEMTDYGYTF. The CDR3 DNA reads TGCAGCGTTGAAGAGATGACTGATTATGGCTACACCTTC. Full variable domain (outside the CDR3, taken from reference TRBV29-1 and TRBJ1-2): SAVISQKPSRDICQRGTSLTIQCQVDSQVTMMFWYRQQPGQSLTLIATANQGSEATYESGFVIDKFPISRPNLTFSTLTVSNMSPEDSSIYLCSVEEMTDYGYTFGSGTRLTVV.

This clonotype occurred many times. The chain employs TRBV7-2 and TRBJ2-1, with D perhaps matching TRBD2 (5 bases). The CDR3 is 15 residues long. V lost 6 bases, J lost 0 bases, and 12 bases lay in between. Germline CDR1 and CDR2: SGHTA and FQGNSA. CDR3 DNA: TGTGCCAGCAGTCCGGTTGGGAGCTCCTACAATGAGCAGTTCTTC. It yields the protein CASSPVGSSYNEQFF.

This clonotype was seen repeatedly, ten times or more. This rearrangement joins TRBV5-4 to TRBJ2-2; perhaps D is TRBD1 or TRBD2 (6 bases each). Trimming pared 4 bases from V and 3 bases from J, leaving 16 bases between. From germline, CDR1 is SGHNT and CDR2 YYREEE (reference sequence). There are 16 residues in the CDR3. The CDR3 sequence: CASSDGGGVYTGELFF. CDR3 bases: TGTGCCAGCAGCGATGGGGGCGGGGTCTACACCGGGGAGCTGTTTTTT.

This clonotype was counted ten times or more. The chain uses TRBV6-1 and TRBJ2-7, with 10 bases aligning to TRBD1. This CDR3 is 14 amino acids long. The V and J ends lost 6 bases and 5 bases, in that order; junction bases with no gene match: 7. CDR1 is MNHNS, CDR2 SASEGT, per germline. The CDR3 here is CASSNPTGGHEQYF. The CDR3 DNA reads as TGTGCCAGCAGCAACCCGACAGGGGGCCACGAGCAGTACTTC.

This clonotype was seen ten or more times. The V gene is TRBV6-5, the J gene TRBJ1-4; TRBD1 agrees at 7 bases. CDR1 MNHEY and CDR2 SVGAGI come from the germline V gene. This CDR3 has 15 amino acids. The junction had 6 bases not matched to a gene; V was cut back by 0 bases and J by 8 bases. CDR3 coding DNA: TGTGCCAGCAGTTACTCCACAGGGGATCGCGAAAAACTGTTTTTT. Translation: CASSYSTGDREKLFF.

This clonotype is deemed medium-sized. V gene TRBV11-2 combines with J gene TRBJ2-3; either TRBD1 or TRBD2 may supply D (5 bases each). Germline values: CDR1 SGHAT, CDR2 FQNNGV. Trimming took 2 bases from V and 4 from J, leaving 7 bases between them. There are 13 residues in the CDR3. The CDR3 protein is CASSLQGADTQYF. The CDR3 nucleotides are TGTGCCAGCAGCTTACAGGGAGCAGATACGCAGTATTTT.

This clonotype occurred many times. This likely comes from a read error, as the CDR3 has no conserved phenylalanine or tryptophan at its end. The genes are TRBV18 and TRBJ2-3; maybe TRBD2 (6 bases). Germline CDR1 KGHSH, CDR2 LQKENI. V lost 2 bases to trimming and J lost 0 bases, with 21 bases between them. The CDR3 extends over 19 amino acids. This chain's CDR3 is CASSPGLGQAGSSTDTQYS. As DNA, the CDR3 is TGTGCCAGCTCACCAGGCCTCGGGCAGGCGGGATCTAGCACAGATACGCAGTATTCT.

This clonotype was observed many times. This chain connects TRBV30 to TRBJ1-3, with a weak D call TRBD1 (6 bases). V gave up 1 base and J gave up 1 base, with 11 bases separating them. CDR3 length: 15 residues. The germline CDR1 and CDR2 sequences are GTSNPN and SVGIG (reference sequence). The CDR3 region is CAWSGGTQSGNTIYF. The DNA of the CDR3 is TGTGCCTGGAGTGGGGGGACACAATCTGGAAACACCATATATTTT. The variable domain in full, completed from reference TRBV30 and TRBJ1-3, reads SQTIHQWPATLVQPVGSPLSLECTVEGTSNPNLYWYRQAAGRGLQLLFYSVGIGQISSEVPQNLSASRPQDRQFILSSKKLLLSDSGFYLCAWSGGTQSGNTIYFGEGSWLTVV.

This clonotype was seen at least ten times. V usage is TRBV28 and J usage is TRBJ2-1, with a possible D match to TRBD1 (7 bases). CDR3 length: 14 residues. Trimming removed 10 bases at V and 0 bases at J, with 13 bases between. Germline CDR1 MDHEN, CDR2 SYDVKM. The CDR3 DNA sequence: TGTGCCACCCAGGGGGGCGTCTCCTACAATGAGCAGTTCTTC. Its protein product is CATQGGVSYNEQFF.

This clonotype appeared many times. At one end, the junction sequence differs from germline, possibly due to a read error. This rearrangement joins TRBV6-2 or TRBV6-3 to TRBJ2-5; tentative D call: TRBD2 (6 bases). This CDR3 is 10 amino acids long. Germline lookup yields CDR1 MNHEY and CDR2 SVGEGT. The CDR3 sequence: CASGDGRAIF. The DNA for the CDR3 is TGTGCCAGCGGGGACGGGAGAGCGATCTTC.

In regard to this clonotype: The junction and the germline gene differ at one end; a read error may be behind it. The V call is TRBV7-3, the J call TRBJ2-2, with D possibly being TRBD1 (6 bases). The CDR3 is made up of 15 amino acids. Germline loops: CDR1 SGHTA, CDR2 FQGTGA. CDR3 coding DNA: TGTGCCAGCAGCTCAATGGGGGCTGGGACCGAGGAGCTGTTTTTT. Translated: CASSSMGAGTEELFF.

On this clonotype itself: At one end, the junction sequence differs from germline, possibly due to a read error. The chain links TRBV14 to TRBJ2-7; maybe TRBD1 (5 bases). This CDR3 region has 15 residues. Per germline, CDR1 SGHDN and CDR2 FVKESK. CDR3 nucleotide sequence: TGTGCCAACAGCCAAGACGTATTAGGGGCTAGCGAGCAGTACTTC. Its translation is CANSQDVLGASEQYF.

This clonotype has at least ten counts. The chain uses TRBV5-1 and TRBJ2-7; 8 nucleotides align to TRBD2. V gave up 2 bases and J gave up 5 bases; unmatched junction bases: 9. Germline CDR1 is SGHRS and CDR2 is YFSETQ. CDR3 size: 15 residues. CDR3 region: CASSFTAGGQDEQYV. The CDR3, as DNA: TGCGCCAGCAGCTTTACCGCGGGGGGCCAGGACGAGCAGTACGTC.

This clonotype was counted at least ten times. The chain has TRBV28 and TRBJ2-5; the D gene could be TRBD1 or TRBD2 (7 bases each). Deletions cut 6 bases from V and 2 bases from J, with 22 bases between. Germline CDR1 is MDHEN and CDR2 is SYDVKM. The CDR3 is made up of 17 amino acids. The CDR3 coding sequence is TGTGCCAGCAGCCAGGGGGGGGGACCCTCGTGGCAAGAGACCCAGTACTTC. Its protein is CASSQGGGPSWQETQYF.

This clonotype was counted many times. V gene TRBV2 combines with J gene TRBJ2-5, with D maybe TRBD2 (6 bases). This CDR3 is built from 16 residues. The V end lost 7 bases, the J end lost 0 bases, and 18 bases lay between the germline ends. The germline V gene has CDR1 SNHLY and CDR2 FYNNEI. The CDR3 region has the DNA TGTGCCAGCAAACCCTCAAGCCGGGGGTACCAAGAGACCCAGTACTTC. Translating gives CASKPSSRGYQETQYF. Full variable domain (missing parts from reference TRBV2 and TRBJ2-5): EPEVTQTPSHQVTQMGQEVILRCVPISNHLYFYWYRQILGQKVEFLVSFYNNEISEKSEIFDDQFSVERPDGSNFTLKIRSTKLEDSAMYFCASKPSSRGYQETQYFGPGTRLLVL.

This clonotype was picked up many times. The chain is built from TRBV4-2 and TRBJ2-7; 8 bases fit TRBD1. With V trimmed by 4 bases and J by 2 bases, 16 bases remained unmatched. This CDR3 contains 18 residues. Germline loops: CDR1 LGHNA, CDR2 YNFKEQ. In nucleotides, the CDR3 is TGTGCCAGCAGCCGGCGGGCAGGGGGCGCGGATCGTCCCTACGAGCAGTACTTC. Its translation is CASSRRAGGADRPYEQYF.

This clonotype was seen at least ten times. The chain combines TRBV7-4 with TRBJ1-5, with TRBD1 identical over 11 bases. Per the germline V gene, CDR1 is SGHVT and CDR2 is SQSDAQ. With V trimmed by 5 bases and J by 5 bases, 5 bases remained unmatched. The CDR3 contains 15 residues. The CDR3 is CASSRRTGGDQPQHF. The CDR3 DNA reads TGTGCCAGCAGCCGACGGACAGGGGGCGATCAGCCCCAGCATTTT. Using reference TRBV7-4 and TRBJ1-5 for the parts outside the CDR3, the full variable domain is GAGVSQSPRYKVAKRGRDVALRCDSISGHVTLYWYRQTLGQGSEVLTYSQSDAQRDKSGRPSGRFSAERPERSVSTLKIQRTEQGDSAVYLCASSRRTGGDQPQHFGDGTRLSIL.

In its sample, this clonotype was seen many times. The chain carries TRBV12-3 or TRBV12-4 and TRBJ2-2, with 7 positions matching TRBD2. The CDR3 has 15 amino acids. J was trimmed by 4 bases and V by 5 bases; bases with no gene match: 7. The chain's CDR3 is CASSPERGSTGELFF. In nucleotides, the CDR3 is TGTGCCAGCAGTCCCGAGCGGGGAAGCACCGGGGAGCTGTTTTTT.

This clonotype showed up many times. The chain's CDR3 is CASSQYVRGPTSGANVLTF. The CDR3 DNA is TGTGCCAGCAGCCAATATGTAAGGGGACCTACCTCTGGGGCCAACGTCCTGACTTTC. The gene calls are TRBV4-2 and TRBJ2-6; tentatively, D is TRBD1 or TRBD2 (5 bases each). The CDR3 runs to 19 residues. V gave up 2 bases and J gave up 0 bases, with 17 bases separating them. The germline CDR1 and CDR2 sequences are LGHNA and YNFKEQ.

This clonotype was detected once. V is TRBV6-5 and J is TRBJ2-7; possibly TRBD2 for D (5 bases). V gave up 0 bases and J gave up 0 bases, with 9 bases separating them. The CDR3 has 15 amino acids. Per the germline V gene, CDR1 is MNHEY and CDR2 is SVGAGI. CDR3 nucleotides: TGTGCCAGCAGTTACTCTGGACGGGGCTCCTACGAGCAGTACTTC. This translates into CASSYSGRGSYEQYF.

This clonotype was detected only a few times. The CDR3 DNA follows: TGTGCCAGCAGTGCGGGTGAAACTTCCCAAGAGACCCAGTACTTC. Translating it yields CASSAGETSQETQYF. The rearrangement joins TRBV28 to TRBJ2-5; TRBD2 is a possible D gene (5 bases). The germline gives CDR1 MDHEN, CDR2 SYDVKM. The CDR3 is 15 amino acids. Trimming pared 5 bases from V and 1 base from J, leaving 14 bases between.

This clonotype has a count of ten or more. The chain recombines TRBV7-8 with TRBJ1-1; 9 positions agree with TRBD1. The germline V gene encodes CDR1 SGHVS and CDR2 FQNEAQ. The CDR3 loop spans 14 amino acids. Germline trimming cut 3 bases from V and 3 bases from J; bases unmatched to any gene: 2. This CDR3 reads CASSLTGGDTEAFF. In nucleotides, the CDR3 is TGTGCCAGCAGCTTGACAGGGGGTGACACTGAAGCTTTCTTT.

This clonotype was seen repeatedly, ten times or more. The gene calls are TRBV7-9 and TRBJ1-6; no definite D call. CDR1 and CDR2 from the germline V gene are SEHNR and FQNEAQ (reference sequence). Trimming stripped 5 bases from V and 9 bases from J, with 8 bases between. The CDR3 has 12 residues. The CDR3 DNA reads TGTGCCAGCAGCGTAGGCCGTTCACCCCTCCACTTT. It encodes CASSVGRSPLHF.

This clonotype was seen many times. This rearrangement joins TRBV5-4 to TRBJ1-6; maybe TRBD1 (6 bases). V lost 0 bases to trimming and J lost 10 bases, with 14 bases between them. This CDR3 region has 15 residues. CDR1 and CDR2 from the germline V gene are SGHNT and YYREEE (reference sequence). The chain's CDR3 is CASSLEGGRLSPLHF. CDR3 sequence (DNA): TGTGCCAGCAGCTTGGAAGGGGGTCGTCTCTCACCCCTCCACTTT.